What follows are 26 T cell receptor beta chains derived from one specimen sequenced in a study of blood T cell repertoires in COVID-19. Method: immunoSEQ multiplex PCR; TCRdb's copy keeps in-frame clones and lacks some. Of 180,000 or so clones in the sample, roughly 90% are singletons; the top ten hold roughly 6.7%. The specimen sequenced was peripheral blood. These receptor sequences come from a man in his forties with acute or convalescent COVID-19.

The CDR3 region has the DNA TGTGCCAGCAGCCATCCCTCTAAAAGGGGCCCCGAGCAGTACTTC. Translation: CASSHPSKRGPEQYF. The J gene is TRBJ2-7, the V gene TRBV6-5, with D possibly being TRBD1 (5 bases). This CDR3 has 15 amino acids. CDR1 and CDR2 from the germline V gene are MNHEY and SVGAGI. Trimming took off 6 bases at V and 6 bases at J, with 21 bases between the two ends.

V is TRBV5-6 and J is TRBJ2-5; 10 nucleotides align to TRBD2. This CDR3 contains 16 residues. Germline V CDR1 and CDR2: SGHDT, YYEEEE. Losses at the gene ends were 1 base for V and 5 bases for J; bases not matched to a gene: 8. In nucleotides, the CDR3 is TGTGCCAGCAGCTTGTTCCAGCGGGGGGGCTTGGAGACCCAGTACTTC. Protein product: CASSLFQRGGLETQYF.

The V gene is TRBV19, the J gene TRBJ1-1, with D possibly matching TRBD1 (6 bases). The CDR3 runs to 13 residues. From germline, CDR1 is LNHDA and CDR2 SQIVND (reference sequence). V was clipped by 5 bases and J by 4 bases, with 11 bases between them. The DNA of the CDR3 is TGTGCCAGTAGTTATAGGACAGCCACTGAAGCTTTCTTT. This encodes CASSYRTATEAFF.

The chain links TRBV18 to TRBJ1-3; D not certain. The CDR3 is 17 amino acids. V dropped 3 bases and J dropped 0 bases, with 15 bases sitting between them. The germline V gene encodes CDR1 KGHSH and CDR2 LQKENI. The CDR3 spells CASSPGSWQPSGNTIYF. The CDR3 DNA is TGTGCCAGCTCACCCGGGTCGTGGCAGCCCTCTGGAAACACCATATATTTT.

The chain employs TRBV27 and TRBJ1-2; 10 positions match TRBD1. Trimming cost V 5 bases and J 5 bases; bases outside gene matches: 14. This CDR3 is 17 amino acids long. CDR1 MNHEY and CDR2 SMNVEV come from the germline V gene (reference sequence). CDR3 amino acids: CASSPRDRGQSFYGYTF. CDR3 coding DNA: TGTGCCAGCAGTCCCCGGGACAGGGGTCAGTCCTTTTATGGCTACACCTTC.

J is TRBJ2-3 and V is TRBV5-4, with 7 bases lining up with TRBD1. The V and J ends lost 4 bases and 2 bases, in that order; junction bases with no gene match: 4. The CDR3 contains 14 residues. Germline values: CDR1 SGHNT, CDR2 YYREEE (reference sequence). The DNA of the CDR3 is TGTGCCAGCAGCCTCGGGACAGTCACAGATACGCAGTATTTT. It specifies CASSLGTVTDTQYF.

The gene calls are TRBV5-1 and TRBJ1-6; TRBD1 matches 9 bases. With V trimmed by 4 bases and J by 8 bases, 10 bases remained unmatched. CDR3 length equals 16 residues. Looked up from germline, CDR1 is SGHRS and CDR2 is YFSETQ. CDR3 sequence (DNA): TGCGCCAGCAGCCCGCGGGGACAGGGTAATTATTCACCCCTCCACTTT. This sequence encodes CASSPRGQGNYSPLHF.

The chain uses TRBV3-1 (or the pseudogene TRBV3-2) and TRBJ2-5; possibly TRBD1 for D (6 bases). Germline CDR1 reads LGHDT; CDR2 reads YNNKEL (reference sequence). The CDR3 runs to 24 residues. V shed 1 base and J shed 4 bases, with 40 bases lying between them. For the CDR3, the DNA is TGTGCCAGCAGCCAAGTGCCAAGGTTTGAAGTCCCCTTCCGAGGGGGACGGATTGCAGAGACCCAGTACTTC. Translated: CASSQVPRFEVPFRGGRIAETQYF.

This sequence joins TRBV30 and TRBJ1-2; D is possibly TRBD1 (6 bases). Trimming took off 3 bases at V and 5 bases at J, with 22 bases between the two ends. This CDR3 comprises 16 residues. CDR1 and CDR2 (germline): GTSNPN, SVGIG (reference sequence). The CDR3 coding sequence is TGTGCCTGGAGCGACATGACAGGCCCAAAGAGATATGGCTACACCTTC. Protein product: CAWSDMTGPKRYGYTF.

The chain recombines TRBV13 with TRBJ1-2, with 7 positions matching TRBD1. CDR1 is PRHDT, CDR2 FYEKMQ, per germline (reference sequence). This CDR3 comprises 14 residues. V trimming: 6 bases; J trimming: 3 bases; junction bases outside the gene matches: 7. The CDR3 DNA reads as TGTGCCAGCAGATTCGGACAGGAGGACTATGGCTACACCTTC. This translates into CASRFGQEDYGYTF.

To note about this clone: The sample contains more than one DNA sequence encoding this CDR3. The J gene is TRBJ1-6, the V gene TRBV18, with TRBD1 matching 9 bases. Germline values: CDR1 KGHSH, CDR2 LQKENI. The CDR3 spans 14 residues. Trimming cost V 3 bases and J 7 bases; bases outside gene matches: 1. Here the CDR3 reads CASSPGQGNSPLHF. In DNA form, the CDR3 reads TGTGCCAGCTCACCGGGACAGGGAAATTCACCCCTCCACTTT.

V and J are TRBV6-5 and TRBJ2-1, with 14 bases identical to TRBD2. The CDR3 sequence is 16 residues long. The germline V gene has CDR1 MNHEY and CDR2 SVGAGI. The V and J ends lost 4 bases and 4 bases, in that order; junction bases with no gene match: 3. The DNA of the CDR3 is TGTGCCAGCAGTTGGACTAGCGGGGGGCCTTACAATGAGCAGTTCTTC. It translates to CASSWTSGGPYNEQFF.

The J gene is TRBJ2-2, the V gene TRBV18; 10 bases map to TRBD2. Per germline, CDR1 KGHSH and CDR2 LQKENI. Trimming at V came to 6 bases and at J to 7 bases, leaving 5 bases not matched to a gene. The CDR3 runs 14 residues. The CDR3 bases are TGTGCCAGCTCCCCGGGACTAGCGATCGGGGAGCTGTTTTTT. Translated: CASSPGLAIGELFF.

The J gene is TRBJ1-2, the V gene TRBV28; 8 bases are shared with TRBD1. The CDR3 spans 15 residues. The germline CDR1 and CDR2 sequences are MDHEN and SYDVKM. The V gene end was trimmed by 1 base and the J gene end by 3 bases; junction bases not matched to a gene: 4. The CDR3 sequence: CASSLSRTGYYGYTF. The CDR3 nucleotides read TGTGCCAGCAGTTTATCCCGGACAGGGTACTATGGCTACACCTTC.

The chain employs TRBV7-9 and TRBJ1-1, with D uncertain. The CDR3 sequence is 17 residues long. Looked up from germline, CDR1 is SEHNR and CDR2 is FQNEAQ (reference sequence). V was pared by 5 bases and J by 0 bases, with 19 bases between. The CDR3 DNA reads TGTGCCAGCAGCCGAGTCGAGTGGGCCCCGATGAACACTGAAGCTTTCTTT. Translating gives CASSRVEWAPMNTEAFF.

The chain couples TRBV24-1 to TRBJ1-5; 9 positions match TRBD1. The CDR3 spans 17 residues. The J segment lost 1 base and the V segment lost 4 bases, leaving 7 bases of the junction unmatched. Germline V gene data show CDR1 as KGHDR and CDR2 as SFDVKD. The DNA of the CDR3 is TGTGCCACCAGTGAACCACAGGGGGCGGGGAGCAATCAGCCCCAGCATTTT. It specifies CATSEPQGAGSNQPQHF.

V gene TRBV6-5 combines with J gene TRBJ1-1; weak D call: TRBD1 (5 bases). Germline assignment: CDR1 MNHEY and CDR2 SVGAGI. The CDR3 loop spans 13 amino acids. Trimming stripped 8 bases from V and 7 bases from J, with 17 bases between. In nucleotides, the CDR3 is TGTGCCAGCTGCTTCGCGTCCGGGGGTGAAGCTTTCTTT. Encoded protein: CASCFASGGEAFF.

The genes are TRBV5-6 and TRBJ1-1; D unclear. V lost 6 bases to trimming and J lost 1 base, with 10 bases between them. Germline loops: CDR1 SGHDT, CDR2 YYEEEE. CDR3 length equals 13 residues. CDR3 amino acids: CASKAAGNTEAFF. In nucleotides, the CDR3 is TGTGCCAGCAAAGCGGCGGGGAACACTGAAGCTTTCTTT.

The V gene is TRBV11-2, the J gene TRBJ1-1, with D possibly matching TRBD1 (6 bases). This CDR3 is 14 amino acids long. Germline CDR1 SGHAT, CDR2 FQNNGV. V gave up 5 bases and J gave up 1 base, with 11 bases separating them. This chain's CDR3 is CASSPTTGNTEAFF. CDR3 coding DNA: TGTGCCAGCAGCCCCACGACAGGGAACACTGAAGCTTTCTTT.

This chain joins TRBV7-6 and TRBJ2-7; TRBD2 is a possible D gene (5 bases). V was trimmed by 0 bases and J by 4 bases, leaving 22 bases between them. CDR1 is SGHVS, CDR2 FNYEAQ, per germline. The CDR3 loop spans 18 amino acids. CDR3 loop: CASSLASAGVGWTYEQYF. The CDR3 DNA is TGTGCCAGCAGCTTAGCATCAGCCGGGGTGGGTTGGACGTACGAGCAGTACTTC.

This chain joins TRBV30 and TRBJ2-3, with D possibly being TRBD2 (7 bases). CDR1 and CDR2 (germline): GTSNPN, SVGIG (reference sequence). This CDR3 comprises 15 residues. Between the trimmed V and J ends, which lost 0 bases and 8 bases, there was a span of 18 bases. For the CDR3, the DNA is TGTGCCTGGAGTGTACCAGGCAAAAGGGGGGGTACGCAGTATTTT. This translates into CAWSVPGKRGGTQYF.

This chain's CDR3 is CASSNSYGYTF. DNA of the CDR3: TGTGCCAGCAGCAACAGCTATGGCTACACCTTC. The chain links TRBV7-2 to TRBJ1-2; D is unresolved. From germline, CDR1 is SGHTA and CDR2 FQGNSA. The CDR3 runs to 11 residues. Between the trimmed V and J ends, which lost 5 bases and 4 bases, there was a span of 5 bases.

The rearrangement links TRBV2 to TRBJ2-5; no firm D call. The germline V gene has CDR1 SNHLY and CDR2 FYNNEI. This CDR3 comprises 12 residues. V was pared by 6 bases and J by 5 bases, with 10 bases between. This CDR3 reads CASRPQVETQYF. CDR3 DNA: TGTGCCAGCAGGCCCCAGGTCGAGACCCAGTACTTC.

This clone was picked up a small number of times. The J gene is TRBJ1-2, the V gene TRBV4-2; D not certain. The germline V and J ends were trimmed by 0 bases and 8 bases, with 13 bases remaining between them. This CDR3 has 14 residues. The germline CDR1 and CDR2 sequences are LGHNA and YNFKEQ. CDR3 in amino acids: CASSQDFSERGYTF. CDR3 bases: TGTGCCAGCAGCCAAGATTTTTCAGAGAGGGGCTACACCTTC.

The chain has TRBV11-2 and TRBJ1-5, with D possibly being TRBD1 (5 bases). Germline V gene lookup returns CDR1 SGHAT and CDR2 FQNNGV. Trimming shortened V by 1 base and J by 2 bases, and 9 bases separated the two germline ends. The CDR3 covers 15 residues. As DNA, the CDR3 is TGTGCCAGCAGCTTAGGGCAGGGTGGCAATCAGCCCCAGCATTTT. Amino acid sequence: CASSLGQGGNQPQHF.

J is TRBJ2-1 and V is TRBV19; 12 bases agree with TRBD1. The CDR3 is made up of 15 amino acids. Per the germline V gene, CDR1 is LNHDA and CDR2 is SQIVND (reference sequence). The trim removed 6 bases at V and 12 bases at J, leaving 12 bases unmatched. The DNA of the CDR3 is TGTGCCAGTAGGGGGGGACAGGGGGCTTCCTTTGGGCAGTTCTTC. It is translated as CASRGGQGASFGQFF. Supplemented by reference TRBV19 and TRBJ2-1, the full variable domain reads DGGITQSPKYLFRKEGQNVTLSCEQNLNHDAMYWYRQDPGQGLRLIYYSQIVNDFQKGDIAEGYSVSREKKESFPLTVTSAQKNPTAFYLCASRGGQGASFGQFFGPGTRLTVL.